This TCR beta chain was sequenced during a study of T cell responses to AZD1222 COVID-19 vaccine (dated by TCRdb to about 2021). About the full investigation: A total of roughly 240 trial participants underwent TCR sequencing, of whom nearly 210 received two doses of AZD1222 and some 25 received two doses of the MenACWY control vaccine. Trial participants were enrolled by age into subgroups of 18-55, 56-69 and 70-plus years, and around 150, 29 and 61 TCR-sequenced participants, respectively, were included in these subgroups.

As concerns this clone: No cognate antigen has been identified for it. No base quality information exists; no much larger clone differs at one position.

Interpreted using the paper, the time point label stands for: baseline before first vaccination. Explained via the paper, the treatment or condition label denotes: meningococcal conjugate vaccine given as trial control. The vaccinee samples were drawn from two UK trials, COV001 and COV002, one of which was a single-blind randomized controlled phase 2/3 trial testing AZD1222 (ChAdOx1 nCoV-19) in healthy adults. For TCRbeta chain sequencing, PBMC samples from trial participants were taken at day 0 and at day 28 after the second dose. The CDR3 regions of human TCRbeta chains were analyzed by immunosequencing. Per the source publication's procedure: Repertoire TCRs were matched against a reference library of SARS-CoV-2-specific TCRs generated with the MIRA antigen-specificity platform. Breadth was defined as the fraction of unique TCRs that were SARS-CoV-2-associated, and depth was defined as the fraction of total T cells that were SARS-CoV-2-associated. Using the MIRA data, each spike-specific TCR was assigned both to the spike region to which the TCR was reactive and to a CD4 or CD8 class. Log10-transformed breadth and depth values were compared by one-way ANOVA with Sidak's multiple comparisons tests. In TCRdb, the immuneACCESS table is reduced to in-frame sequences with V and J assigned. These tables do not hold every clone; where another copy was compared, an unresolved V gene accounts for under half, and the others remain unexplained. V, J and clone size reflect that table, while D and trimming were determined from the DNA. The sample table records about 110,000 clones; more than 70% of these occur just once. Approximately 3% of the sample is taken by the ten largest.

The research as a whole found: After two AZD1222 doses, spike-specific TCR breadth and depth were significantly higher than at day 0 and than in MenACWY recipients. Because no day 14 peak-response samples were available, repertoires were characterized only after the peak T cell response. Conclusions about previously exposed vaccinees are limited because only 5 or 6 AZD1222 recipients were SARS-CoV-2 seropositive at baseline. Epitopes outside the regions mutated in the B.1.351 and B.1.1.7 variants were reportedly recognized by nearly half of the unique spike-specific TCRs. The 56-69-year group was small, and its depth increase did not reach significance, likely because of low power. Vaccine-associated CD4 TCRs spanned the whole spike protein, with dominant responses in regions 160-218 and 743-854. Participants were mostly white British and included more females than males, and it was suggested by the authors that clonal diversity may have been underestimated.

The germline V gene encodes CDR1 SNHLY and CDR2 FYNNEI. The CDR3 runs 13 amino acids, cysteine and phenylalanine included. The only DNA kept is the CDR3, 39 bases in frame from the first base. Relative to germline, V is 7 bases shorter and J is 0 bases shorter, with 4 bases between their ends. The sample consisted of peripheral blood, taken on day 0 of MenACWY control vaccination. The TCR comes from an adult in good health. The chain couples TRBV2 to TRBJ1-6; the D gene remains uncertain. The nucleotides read TGTGCCAGCACCAGCTCCTATAATTCACCCCTCCACTTT. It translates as CASTSSYNSPLHF. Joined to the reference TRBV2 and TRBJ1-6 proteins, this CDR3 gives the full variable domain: EPEVTQTPSHQVTQMGQEVILRCVPISNHLYFYWYRQILGQKVEFLVSFYNNEISEKSEIFDDQFSVERPDGSNFTLKIRSTKLEDSAMYFCASTSSYNSPLHFGNGTRLTVT.